Shown below are 23 T cell receptor beta chains from a single sample sequenced in a study of blood T cell repertoires in COVID-19. Measured with immunoSEQ multiplex PCR; TCRdb has only the in-frame clones, and not every one. The sample includes 70,000 or so clones, more than 75% of them seen just once. The sample was peripheral blood. Every receptor here comes from a man aged 45 to 65 with active COVID-19.

This clone was detected once. CDR3 residues: CASSSSAAGRTDTQYF. The CDR3 DNA is TGTGCCAGCAGCTCATCAGCAGCGGGACGCACAGATACGCAGTATTTT. The chain employs TRBV7-9 and TRBJ2-3, with TRBD2 matching 7 bases. The length of the CDR3 is 16 residues. Trimming cost V 4 bases and J 1 base; bases outside gene matches: 8. CDR1 SEHNR and CDR2 FQNEAQ come from the germline V gene (reference sequence).

This clone was seen a handful of times. The chain uses TRBV18 and TRBJ1-1, with 7 nucleotides matching TRBD1. The junction had 10 bases not matched to a gene; V was cut back by 8 bases and J by 4 bases. Germline loops: CDR1 KGHSH, CDR2 LQKENI. The length of the CDR3 is 14 residues. DNA for the CDR3: TGTGCCAGCGCAAACAGGGGCGCGAGCACTGAAGCTTTCTTT. This sequence encodes CASANRGASTEAFF.

J is TRBJ2-5 and V is TRBV5-8, with TRBD1 matching 9 bases. Germline lookup yields CDR1 SGHTS and CDR2 YDEGEE. The CDR3 consists of 16 residues. Germline trimming cut 3 bases from V and 1 base from J; bases unmatched to any gene: 7. The CDR3 coding sequence is TGTGCCAGCAGCTCGCCGGGACAGGGAGTCCAAGAGACCCAGTACTTC. Its protein product is CASSSPGQGVQETQYF.

This chain joins TRBV5-1 and TRBJ2-7; possible D gene TRBD1, 5 bases. Germline-derived CDR1 and CDR2 are SGHRS and YFSETQ. Trimming removed 3 bases from V and 7 bases from J, with 20 bases in between. This CDR3 is 15 amino acids long. The CDR3 bases are TGCGCCAGCAGCTCCGAGGTGGGGCGGAAAGGGGAGCAGTACTTC. Translating it yields CASSSEVGRKGEQYF.

CDR3 protein: CASSFGGANTGELFF. The DNA of the CDR3 is TGTGCCAGCAGTTTCGGAGGGGCGAACACCGGGGAGCTGTTTTTT. The chain carries TRBV28 and TRBJ2-2, with D perhaps TRBD2 (6 bases). Germline CDR1 is MDHEN and CDR2 is SYDVKM. The CDR3 has 15 residues. V lost 3 bases and J 0 bases, leaving 8 bases between the germline ends.

This clone was detected ten times or more. This chain joins TRBV12-3 or TRBV12-4 and TRBJ2-7; TRBD1 agrees at 7 bases. This CDR3 has 13 residues. V dropped 1 base and J dropped 5; count of bases not matched to a gene: 2. CDR3 in DNA: TGTGCCAGCAGTTTAGGACAGGGCCACGAGCAGTACTTC. Translation gives CASSLGQGHEQYF.

V usage is TRBV6-1 and J usage is TRBJ2-1; 7 bases match TRBD1. The CDR3 extends over 14 amino acids. CDR1 and CDR2 from the germline V gene are MNHNS and SASEGT. V was clipped by 2 bases and J by 9 bases; unmatched bases: 7. The CDR3 is CASSEQGVIAEQFF. The DNA of the CDR3 is TGTGCCAGCAGTGAACAGGGGGTTATTGCTGAGCAGTTCTTC.

In regard to this clone: The same CDR3 can be traced to other DNA sequences in this sample. The gene calls are TRBV6-5 and TRBJ1-1, with D unresolved. The ends were cut back, 2 bases at V and 1 base at J, with 8 bases in the middle. CDR3 length equals 14 residues. CDR1 is MNHEY, CDR2 SVGAGI, per germline. DNA for the CDR3: TGTGCCAGCAGTTACGCGGGAGGGAACACTGAAGCTTTCTTT. Translated: CASSYAGGNTEAFF.

The V gene is TRBV28, the J gene TRBJ2-5; TRBD2 aligns across 9 bases. This CDR3 has 16 amino acids. Unmatched junction bases numbered 8, after V lost 1 base and J lost 5 bases. CDR1 is MDHEN, CDR2 SYDVKM, per germline. The CDR3 is CASSLFGAGGLETQYF. The CDR3 DNA reads TGTGCCAGCAGTTTATTCGGGGCGGGAGGGCTGGAGACCCAGTACTTC.

This chain links TRBV7-8 with TRBJ1-3; possibly TRBD1 for D (5 bases). There are 16 residues in the CDR3. V dropped 5 bases and J dropped 7 bases, with 21 bases sitting between them. Per the germline V gene, CDR1 is SGHVS and CDR2 is FQNEAQ. This CDR3 reads CASSPPRGPSGNTIYF. The CDR3 nucleotides read TGTGCCAGCAGCCCCCCCCGTGGCCCCTCAGGGAACACCATATATTTT.

The chain employs TRBV5-6 and TRBJ1-1; a weak D match, TRBD1 (6 bases). Germline V gene sequence: CDR1 SGHDT, CDR2 YYEEEE. The CDR3 sequence is 13 residues long. Trimming left V 4 bases short and J 8 bases short, with 15 bases between. The CDR3 reads CASSTTGFREAFF. For the CDR3, the DNA is TGTGCCAGCAGCACTACAGGGTTCAGGGAAGCTTTCTTT.

Only one count was recorded for this clone. V is TRBV10-3 and J is TRBJ1-5; a weak D match, TRBD1 (5 bases). Germline CDR1 ENHRY, CDR2 SYGVKD. Trimming left V 0 bases short and J 6 bases short, with 12 bases between. This CDR3 spans 15 amino acids. The CDR3 reads CAISESGGRAQPQHF. For the CDR3, the DNA is TGTGCCATCAGTGAGTCGGGCGGCAGGGCTCAGCCCCAGCATTTT.

The chain carries TRBV27 and TRBJ1-1, with D uncertain. V shed 5 bases and J shed 3 bases, with 13 bases lying between them. The CDR3 runs 14 residues. Per germline, CDR1 MNHEY and CDR2 SMNVEV (reference sequence). CDR3: CASSPSTGYTEAFF. The CDR3 DNA sequence: TGTGCCAGCAGTCCGTCGACCGGGTACACTGAAGCTTTCTTT.

For this clone: The sample has other DNA sequences that encode this CDR3 too. The rearrangement joins TRBV27 to TRBJ2-7; no clear D gene. The CDR3 extends over 14 amino acids. Per the germline V gene, CDR1 is MNHEY and CDR2 is SMNVEV (reference sequence). V lost 6 bases, J lost 0 bases, and 12 bases lay in between. For the CDR3, the DNA is TGTGCCAGCAGCCGAGATAGAAACTCCTACGAGCAGTACTTC. This translates into CASSRDRNSYEQYF.

The J gene is TRBJ1-1, the V gene TRBV6-5; 9 bases align to TRBD1. The J segment lost 4 bases and the V segment lost 6 bases, leaving 9 bases of the junction unmatched. The CDR3 totals 15 residues. Germline V CDR1 and CDR2: MNHEY, SVGAGI. For the CDR3, the DNA is TGTGCCAGCAGCCCCGGGACAGGGCCGAGCACTGAAGCTTTCTTT. It specifies CASSPGTGPSTEAFF.

The chain links TRBV10-3 to TRBJ2-7; TRBD1 matches 7 bases. V trimming: 6 bases; J trimming: 3 bases; junction bases outside the gene matches: 8. Germline V lookup: CDR1 ENHRY, CDR2 SYGVKD. This CDR3 region has 14 residues. The CDR3 here is CAIRSGTVNYEQYF. The CDR3 DNA sequence: TGTGCCATCAGATCCGGGACAGTTAACTACGAGCAGTACTTC.

J is TRBJ2-1 and V is TRBV12-3 or TRBV12-4; TRBD2 matches 9 bases. V trimming: 8 bases; J trimming: 7 bases; junction bases outside the gene matches: 6. The CDR3 is 13 residues long. CDR3 nucleotides: TGTGCCAGCGCTACTAGCGGGTGGAATGAGCAGTTCTTC. Its translation is CASATSGWNEQFF.

The V call is TRBV5-1, the J call TRBJ2-3; D remains ambiguous. The CDR3 totals 13 residues. Germline CDR1 is SGHRS and CDR2 is YFSETQ. Trimming left V 7 bases short and J 0 bases short, with 9 bases between. The CDR3 DNA follows: TGCGCCAGCCGTCCCCTTAGCACAGATACGCAGTATTTT. It is translated as CASRPLSTDTQYF.

J is TRBJ1-5 and V is TRBV28; the D is unclear. Trimming stripped 8 bases from V and 2 bases from J, with 28 bases between. Per germline, CDR1 MDHEN and CDR2 SYDVKM. The CDR3 is 19 residues long. CDR3 DNA: TGTGCCAGCTCTGCCTTAATGAGCGTTTTTCTTGAGGGCAATCAGCCCCAGCATTTT. Amino acid sequence: CASSALMSVFLEGNQPQHF.

In the case of this clone: The junction departs from the called germline gene at one end, perhaps through a read error. This chain connects TRBV19 to TRBJ1-1; no clear D. Germline V lookup: CDR1 LNHDA, CDR2 SQIVND (reference sequence). The CDR3 extends over 8 amino acids. This CDR3 is CASTPPPF. The CDR3 coding sequence is TGTGCCAGTACTCCCCCCCCCTTT.

Here the CDR3 reads CASSSTGTGIMNTEAFF. The CDR3 DNA follows: TGTGCCAGCTCATCCACCGGGACAGGGATCATGAACACTGAAGCTTTCTTT. This sequence joins TRBV18 and TRBJ1-1; 9 nucleotides align to TRBD1. The V and J ends lost 5 bases and 0 bases, in that order; junction bases with no gene match: 10. This CDR3 is 17 amino acids long. Germline loops: CDR1 KGHSH, CDR2 LQKENI.

The rearrangement joins TRBV19 to TRBJ2-3; 8 bases match TRBD2. V was clipped by 3 bases and J by 3 bases; unmatched bases: 5. Germline CDR1 and CDR2: LNHDA and SQIVND (reference sequence). The CDR3 contains 15 residues. The CDR3 region is CASSIGAGVTDTQYF. DNA for the CDR3: TGTGCCAGTAGTATTGGAGCGGGAGTAACAGATACGCAGTATTTT.

The CDR3 DNA reads TGTGCCAGCACCCCCCGGGAGATAATGAACACTGAAGCTTTCTTT. This codes for CASTPREIMNTEAFF. The rearrangement links TRBV9 to TRBJ1-1; D is uncertain. This CDR3 has 15 amino acids. Between the trimmed V and J ends, which lost 6 bases and 0 bases, there was a span of 15 bases. Germline-derived CDR1 and CDR2 are SGDLS and YYNGEE.